The present T cell receptor beta chain was sequenced within a study of blood T cell repertoires in COVID-19. Whole-study context: The study drew acute and convalescent COVID-19 samples from the United States, Italy and Spain. In each case, the material was cDNA or gDNA derived from T cells, B-cell-depleted T cells, or PBMCs.

The germline gives CDR1 SGHKS, CDR2 YYEKEE (reference sequence). The ends were cut back, 6 bases at V and 1 base at J, with 16 bases in the middle. This CDR3 has 15 residues. Authors' processing steps: Counts of nucleated cells, estimated from reference gene primer amplification, were obtained. Profiling relied on immunoSEQ multiplex PCR, and the TCRdb table lists in-frame clones only, not all of them. V and J calls and clone size are as listed in that table; D and trimming were resolved from the DNA. The data show 150,000 or so clones, 70% to 90% seen once. This TCR was recovered from a woman in her seventies with acute or convalescent COVID-19. The sample was peripheral blood. J is TRBJ1-1 and V is TRBV5-5, with unresolved D. The DNA for the CDR3 is TGTGCCAGCACCACGGGGTGGCTCGAGAACACTGAAGCTTTCTTT. Translating it yields CASTTGWLENTEAFF.